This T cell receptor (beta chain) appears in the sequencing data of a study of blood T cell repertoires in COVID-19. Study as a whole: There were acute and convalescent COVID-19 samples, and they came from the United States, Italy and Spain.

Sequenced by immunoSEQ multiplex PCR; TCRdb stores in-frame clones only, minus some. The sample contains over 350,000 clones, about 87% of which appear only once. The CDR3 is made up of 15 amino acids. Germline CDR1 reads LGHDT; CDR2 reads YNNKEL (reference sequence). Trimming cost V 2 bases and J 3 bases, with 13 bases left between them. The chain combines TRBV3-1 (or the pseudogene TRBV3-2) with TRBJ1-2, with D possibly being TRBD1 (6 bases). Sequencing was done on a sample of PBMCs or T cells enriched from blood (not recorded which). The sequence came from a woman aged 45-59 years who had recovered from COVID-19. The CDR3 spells CASSQIPGDHYGYTF. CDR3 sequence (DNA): TGTGCCAGCAGCCAAATCCCAGGGGACCACTATGGCTACACCTTC.